Following are 7 T cell receptor beta chains from one sample sequenced in a study of T-cell memory formation after mild COVID-19. TCRdb re-called the 5' RACE reads through MiXCR, storing one row per CDR3 protein. This sample carries under 250,000 distinct CDR3 sequences, approximately 9% of them seen once, and the ten largest clones take around 21%. Sequencing used PBMCs or a T cell subset sorted from them (not recorded which). These receptors all stem from a man between 18 and 35 years old who had mild COVID-19 (a few samples of this study predate the infection). Cell type and time point are not known.

This clonotype was seen more than once but under ten times. This chain connects TRBV4-3 to TRBJ2-1, with D possibly TRBD2 on 7 matching bases. This CDR3 has 17 residues. CDR1 and CDR2 from the germline V gene are LGHNA and YSLEER. V was cut by 0 bases and J by 3 bases, with 15 bases left in between. CDR3 sequence (DNA): TGCGCCAGCAGCCAAGAATCACGGGGGGCTTTCTACAATGAGCAGTTCTTC. It codes for CASSQESRGAFYNEQFF.

The CDR3 region has the DNA TGCAGTGCTATACGGGGCAATCAGCCCCAGCATTTT. Amino acid sequence: CSAIRGNQPQHF. The chain joins TRBV20-1 to TRBJ1-5; D gene ambiguous. Germline V gene data show CDR1 as DFQATT and CDR2 as SNEGSKA (reference sequence). V was trimmed by 4 bases and J by 2 bases, leaving 6 bases between them. This CDR3 comprises 12 residues.

This clonotype came up a few times. This chain uses TRBV28 with TRBJ2-2; no firm D call. CDR3 size: 13 residues. The germline gives CDR1 MDHEN, CDR2 SYDVKM. The V end was cut by 6 bases, the J end by 3 bases, with 8 bases between. CDR3 amino acids: CASRRPYTGELFF. For the CDR3, the DNA is TGTGCCAGCAGGCGACCCTACACCGGGGAGCTGTTTTTT.

The J gene is TRBJ2-7, the V gene TRBV15; perhaps TRBD2 as D (5 bases). V was cut by 4 bases and J by 2 bases, with 12 bases left in between. This CDR3 region has 14 residues. From germline, CDR1 is LNHNV and CDR2 YYDKDF (reference sequence). The CDR3 loop reads CATSIVSGAYEQYF. The CDR3 bases are TGTGCCACCAGCATAGTCAGCGGAGCCTACGAGCAGTACTTC.

This clonotype was found many times. J is TRBJ2-3 and V is TRBV20-1, with D possibly called TRBD1 or TRBD2 (5 bases each). This CDR3 has 13 residues. Germline CDR1 reads DFQATT; CDR2 reads SNEGSKA (reference sequence). The germline V and J ends were trimmed by 6 bases and 1 base, with 11 bases remaining between them. The chain's CDR3 is CSAPGRGTDTQYF. In DNA form, the CDR3 reads TGCAGTGCCCCGGGGCGGGGCACAGATACGCAGTATTTT.

This chain links TRBV5-1 with TRBJ1-1; the match to TRBD1 covers 8 bases. Germline loops: CDR1 SGHRS, CDR2 YFSETQ. V lost 4 bases to trimming and J lost 1 base; unmatched junction nucleotides: 6. This CDR3 spans 15 amino acids. The chain's CDR3 is CASSPGDRRNTEAFF. The DNA of the CDR3 is TGCGCCAGCAGCCCCGGGGACAGGAGGAACACTGAAGCTTTCTTT.

This clonotype was detected only a few times. The V gene is TRBV7-2, the J gene TRBJ2-2; no clear D. Germline V gene lookup returns CDR1 SGHTA and CDR2 FQGNSA. The CDR3 covers 14 residues. V gave up 0 bases and J gave up 5 bases, with 7 bases separating them. CDR3 sequence (DNA): TGTGCCAGCAGCTTAGCTGTGGGAACCGGGGAGCTGTTTTTT. It encodes CASSLAVGTGELFF.